This TCR beta chain derives from a study of blood T cell repertoires in COVID-19. Study summary: COVID-19 samples, acute and convalescent, were from the United States, Italy and Spain.

Germline CDR1 SEHNR, CDR2 FQNEAQ (reference sequence). V was trimmed by 1 base and J by 3 bases, leaving 15 bases between them. CDR3 length equals 16 residues. Original handling: The assay estimated nucleated cells by amplifying reference gene primers. Assay used: immunoSEQ multiplex PCR; TCRdb lists only in-frame clones, some missing. That table is the source of V, J and clone size, and D and trimming were worked out from the DNA. The data show 120,000 or so clones, 81% seen once. The clonotype originates from a man aged 25-45 years with COVID-19, enrolled during active disease. The sample was peripheral blood. This sequence joins TRBV7-9 and TRBJ1-2, with D possibly matching TRBD1 (5 bases). The CDR3 spells CASSLDTTVWDYGYTF. In nucleotides, the CDR3 is TGTGCCAGCAGCTTAGATACGACAGTTTGGGACTATGGCTACACCTTC. Combining the CDR3 with reference TRBV7-9 and TRBJ1-2 gives the whole variable domain DTGVSQNPRHKITKRGQNVTFRCDPISEHNRLYWYRQTLGQGPEFLTYFQNEAQLEKSRLLSDRFSAERPKGSFSTLEIQRTEQGDSAMYLCASSLDTTVWDYGYTFGSGTRLTVV.